A single sample is the source of the 17 T cell receptor beta chains below, sequenced in a study. Via MiXCR, TCRdb re-called the 5' RACE reads, giving one row per CDR3 protein. The table includes roughly 45,000 distinct CDR3 sequences, roughly a fifth detected once. The sorted Tregs were CD4+CD25+CD127-/low cells. The sample was Tregs sorted from a lymph node. These TCRs come from a female donor with breast cancer.

This clonotype was recorded at least ten times. The V call is TRBV5-5, the J call TRBJ2-2; no firm D call. The CDR3 covers 14 residues. Trimming left V 0 bases short and J 4 bases short, with 7 bases between. From germline, CDR1 is SGHKS and CDR2 YYEKEE (reference sequence). Written as DNA, the CDR3 is TGTGCCAGCAGCTTGGTTGAGCTCACCGGGGAGCTGTTTTTT. Its protein is CASSLVELTGELFF.

This clonotype appeared a few times. The junction does not match germline at one end; this may be a read error. The CDR3 DNA reads as TGTGCCAGCAGTGAAGACTCCCACAATGAGCAGTTCTTC. Protein product: CASSEDSHNEQFF. V usage is TRBV6-4 and J usage is TRBJ2-1; D unclear. Germline V gene sequence: CDR1 MRHNA, CDR2 SNTAGT. The CDR3 length is 13 residues.

This clonotype was seen repeatedly, ten times or more. This chain uses TRBV30 with TRBJ1-1; tentatively, D is TRBD1 (5 bases). The CDR3 contains 13 residues. CDR1 GTSNPN and CDR2 SVGIG come from the germline V gene (reference sequence). CDR3 residues: CPTRDGRNTEAFF. The CDR3 bases are TGTCCAACCCGGGACGGCCGGAACACTGAAGCTTTCTTT. The whole variable domain, remainder taken from reference TRBV30 and TRBJ1-1, is SQTIHQWPATLVQPVGSPLSLECTVEGTSNPNLYWYRQAAGRGLQLLFYSVGIGQISSEVPQNLSASRPQDRQFILSSKKLLLSDSGFYLCPTRDGRNTEAFFGQGTRLTVV.

This clonotype occurred many times. The chain uses TRBV4-1 and TRBJ1-1; no definite D call. CDR3 length: 15 residues. Germline V gene lookup returns CDR1 MGHRA and CDR2 YSYEKL. Trimming took 0 bases from V and 1 from J, leaving 9 bases between them. This CDR3 reads CASSQDPGWNTEAFF. The CDR3 coding sequence is TGCGCCAGCAGCCAAGATCCAGGATGGAACACTGAAGCTTTCTTT.

This clonotype was seen a few times. The V gene is TRBV12-3 or TRBV12-4, the J gene TRBJ2-1; 11 bases are shared with TRBD2. The CDR3 spans 15 residues. J was trimmed by 7 bases and V by 6 bases; bases with no gene match: 8. The CDR3 loop reads CASRRVAGGPNEQFF. The CDR3 nucleotides are TGTGCCAGCAGGCGTGTAGCGGGAGGGCCGAATGAGCAGTTCTTC.

The table lists this clonotype with a few counts. The rearrangement joins TRBV12-3 or TRBV12-4 to TRBJ2-3, with TRBD1 matching over 7 bases. The V and J ends lost 2 bases and 1 base, in that order; junction bases with no gene match: 3. CDR3 length equals 15 residues. DNA of the CDR3: TGTGCCAGCAGTTTAAAGGGGGCCGGCACAGATACGCAGTATTTT. It is translated as CASSLKGAGTDTQYF.

The V call is TRBV9, the J call TRBJ1-1; the D is unclear. CDR1 and CDR2 (germline): SGDLS, YYNGEE. Trimming left V 4 bases short and J 4 bases short, with 14 bases between. The CDR3 runs to 14 residues. The CDR3 DNA reads as TGTGCCAGCAGCAAGGAAGGGTGGAGCACTGAAGCTTTCTTT. This encodes CASSKEGWSTEAFF.

This clonotype was detected many times. The rearrangement links TRBV5-5 to TRBJ2-5, with 7 nucleotides matching TRBD1. In germline, CDR1 is SGHKS, CDR2 YYEKEE (reference sequence). The CDR3 sequence is 14 residues long. With V trimmed by 0 bases and J by 4 bases, 3 bases remained unmatched. The CDR3 region is CASSLVHRGETQYF. The CDR3 nucleotides read TGTGCCAGCAGCTTGGTGCACAGGGGAGAGACCCAGTACTTC.

This clonotype was counted a few times. The germline gene is not matched at one end of the junction; a read error may be the cause. The chain joins TRBV4-1 to TRBJ2-7, with D perhaps matching TRBD1 (6 bases). Germline CDR1 reads MGHRA; CDR2 reads YSYEKL. The CDR3 runs 14 residues. CDR3 bases: TGCGCCAGCAGCCCTCGGACAGAGGCCTACGAGCAGTGCTTC. Protein product: CASSPRTEAYEQCF.

The rearrangement links TRBV4-2 to TRBJ2-5; 10 bases fit TRBD2. The CDR3 is 18 amino acids. The germline gives CDR1 LGHNA, CDR2 YNFKEQ. Germline trimming cut 0 bases from V and 4 bases from J; bases unmatched to any gene: 11. The chain's CDR3 is CASSQEASGSGPAETQYF. CDR3 in DNA: TGTGCCAGCAGCCAAGAGGCTAGCGGGAGTGGGCCGGCAGAGACCCAGTACTTC.

This clonotype is a singleton in its sample. This may be a read error, as it is one base from a much larger clone. The J gene is TRBJ2-7, the V gene TRBV5-1, with 12 bases aligning to TRBD2. The germline CDR1 and CDR2 sequences are SGHRS and YFSETQ. The CDR3 sequence is 15 residues long. J was trimmed by 6 bases and V by 2 bases; bases with no gene match: 6. CDR3 nucleotide sequence: TGCGCCAGCAGCTTCGGGGCTAGCGGGAGGGGCGAGCAGTACTTC. This encodes CASSFGASGRGEQYF.

In the case of this clonotype: This may be a read error, as it is one base from a much larger clone. The chain links TRBV20-1 to TRBJ2-5, with D possibly matching TRBD1 (5 bases). CDR3 size: 16 residues. Germline lookup yields CDR1 DFQATT and CDR2 SNEGSKA (reference sequence). CDR3 nucleotides: TGCAGTGCTAGAGTGGCAGGGCGTCGAATCGGAGAGACCCGGTACTTC. Translated, it gives CSARVAGRRIGETRYF.

At least ten counts were recorded for this clonotype. The chain combines TRBV28 with TRBJ1-2, with a weak D call TRBD1 (5 bases). Germline V gene sequence: CDR1 MDHEN, CDR2 SYDVKM. Deletions cut 3 bases from V and 10 bases from J, with 15 bases between. The CDR3 covers 13 residues. The CDR3 DNA is TGTGCCAGCAGTTTCGACAGCATATTTGACTACACCTTC. Translating it yields CASSFDSIFDYTF.

This clonotype was counted ten times or more. This sequence joins TRBV13 and TRBJ2-1, with 7 bases matching TRBD2. V lost 8 bases and J lost 3; bases outside the gene matches: 7. Looked up from germline, CDR1 is PRHDT and CDR2 is FYEKMQ (reference sequence). The CDR3 has 14 amino acids. CDR3 amino acids: CASAGLADYNEQFF. The CDR3 DNA sequence: TGTGCCAGCGCGGGGCTAGCGGACTACAATGAGCAGTTCTTC.

The chain is built from TRBV14 and TRBJ1-6; 12 bases match TRBD1. CDR3 length equals 15 residues. Germline CDR1 reads SGHDN; CDR2 reads FVKESK. V lost 6 bases to trimming and J lost 10 bases; unmatched junction nucleotides: 7. CDR3 DNA: TGTGCCAGCAGAGCATCGGGACAGGGGGCATCACCCCTCCACTTT. Protein sequence: CASRASGQGASPLHF.

Comments on this clonotype: One base away lies a much larger clone, so this may be a sequencing read error. The genes are TRBV7-9 and TRBJ2-7, with D perhaps being TRBD1 or TRBD2 (5 bases each). Germline CDR1 is SEHNR and CDR2 is FQNEAQ (reference sequence). Trimming cost V 3 bases and J 9 bases, with 12 bases left between them. The CDR3 covers 12 residues. CDR3 region: CASSLVGEGQYF. The CDR3 region has the DNA TGTGCCAGCAGCTTGGTGGGGGAAGGGCAGTACTTC.

The table lists this clonotype with many counts. The gene calls are TRBV12-3 or TRBV12-4 and TRBJ2-1; TRBD2 matches 15 bases. The CDR3 length is 16 residues. Trimming removed 6 bases from V and 3 bases from J; junction bases left unmatched: 3. The CDR3, as DNA: TGTGCCAGCAGCGGGACTAGCGGGAGGAACTACAATGAGCAGTTCTTC. Amino acid sequence: CASSGTSGRNYNEQFF.